This entry lists 20 T cell receptor beta chains sequenced from one sample in a study of T cell responses to AZD1222 COVID-19 vaccine. Assay used: immunoSEQ multiplex PCR; TCRdb lists only in-frame clones, some missing. This table has about 86,000 clones, 70% to 85% appearing once. This sample comprised peripheral blood, obtained on day 0 of AZD1222 vaccination. These TCRs come from an adult in good health.

A few counts support this clone. The chain carries TRBV28 and TRBJ2-2; the match to TRBD2 covers 7 bases. This CDR3 has 14 amino acids. J gave up 2 bases and V 10 bases, and 7 bases lay outside the gene matches. Germline V gene data show CDR1 as MDHEN and CDR2 as SYDVKM. DNA for the CDR3: TGTGCCACCGGTCTAGCGGTCAACACCGGGGAGCTGTTTTTT. Protein product: CATGLAVNTGELFF.

The chain carries TRBV6-5 and TRBJ1-1; 8 bases align to TRBD1. Trimming took 7 bases from V and 3 from J; bases not matched to a gene: 4. The germline V gene has CDR1 MNHEY and CDR2 SVGAGI. CDR3 size: 13 residues. The CDR3 DNA follows: TGTGCCAGCAAATTACAGGGGGACACTGAAGCTTTCTTT. Protein: CASKLQGDTEAFF.

Only one count was recorded for this clone. The chain employs TRBV11-3 and TRBJ2-5; 7 nucleotides match TRBD1. The germline V gene encodes CDR1 SGHNT and CDR2 YENEEA. The CDR3 runs to 15 residues. Losses at the gene ends were 2 bases for V and 0 bases for J; bases not matched to a gene: 3. CDR3 nucleotide sequence: TGTGCCAGCAGCTTAACCGGGACAGACCAAGAGACCCAGTACTTC. As protein: CASSLTGTDQETQYF.

A few counts support this clone. The chain is built from TRBV19 and TRBJ2-7; no clear D gene. The V end was cut by 6 bases, the J end by 2 bases, with 14 bases between. The CDR3 runs 14 residues. The germline gives CDR1 LNHDA, CDR2 SQIVND (reference sequence). The CDR3 DNA sequence: TGTGCCAGTAGCCCTTTCGTGAGGACCTACGAGCAGTACTTC. Amino acids: CASSPFVRTYEQYF.

This chain joins TRBV19 and TRBJ2-7, with 12 nucleotides matching TRBD2. The CDR3 spans 16 residues. The V segment lost 5 bases and the J segment 3 bases; nucleotides outside the gene matches: 8. Germline assignment: CDR1 LNHDA and CDR2 SQIVND (reference sequence). CDR3 nucleotides: TGTGCCAGTAGTCCCCGACTAGCGGGAGCCAACTACGAGCAGTACTTC. This encodes CASSPRLAGANYEQYF.

The V call is TRBV11-2, the J call TRBJ1-1; TRBD1 is a possible D gene (5 bases). The V end was cut by 1 base, the J end by 5 bases, with 14 bases between. The CDR3 length is 15 residues. CDR1 SGHAT and CDR2 FQNNGV come from the germline V gene. DNA of the CDR3: TGTGCCAGCAGCTTAGGGCAGCTTCACAGGACTGAAGCTTTCTTT. Its protein product is CASSLGQLHRTEAFF.

Points on this clone: The junction departs from the called germline gene at one end, perhaps through a read error. Different DNA sequences within this sample yield the same CDR3. The genes are TRBV5-1 and TRBJ2-5; TRBD2 might be the D (5 bases). The CDR3 contains 15 residues. Germline V gene lookup returns CDR1 SGHRS and CDR2 YFSETQ. DNA for the CDR3: TGTGCCAGCAGCTTGGCCGGGCCAGAGGGTGGGACCCAGTACTTC. It yields the protein CASSLAGPEGGTQYF.

The rearrangement links TRBV9 to TRBJ2-1; 8 nucleotides line up with TRBD2. CDR3 length: 17 amino acids. The V gene's germline CDR1 is SGDLS and CDR2 YYNGEE. Trimming removed 4 bases from V and 2 bases from J; junction bases left unmatched: 11. The CDR3 loop reads CASSPRIAGNPYNEQFF. In DNA form, the CDR3 reads TGTGCCAGCAGCCCAAGAATAGCGGGGAATCCCTACAATGAGCAGTTCTTC.

The chain carries TRBV2 and TRBJ1-6; TRBD1 matches at 10 bases. The CDR3 runs 16 residues. V trimming: 4 bases; J trimming: 7 bases; junction bases outside the gene matches: 7. Germline V CDR1 and CDR2: SNHLY, FYNNEI. CDR3 DNA: TGTGCCAGCAGTGGACAGGGGGCAGGGGCGAATTCACCCCTCCACTTT. It translates to CASSGQGAGANSPLHF.

The J gene is TRBJ2-5, the V gene TRBV5-1, with a tentative D call TRBD2 (6 bases). The germline V gene encodes CDR1 SGHRS and CDR2 YFSETQ. The CDR3 is 14 amino acids. V was cut by 6 bases and J by 7 bases, with 19 bases left in between. The CDR3 coding sequence is TGCGCCAGCATATTAGATCCGGGAGTGGGGACCCAGTACTTC. This gives the protein CASILDPGVGTQYF.

This chain joins TRBV24-1 and TRBJ2-1; 9 nucleotides line up with TRBD2. Germline assignment: CDR1 KGHDR and CDR2 SFDVKD. After removal of 4 bases from V and 8 bases from J, the junction contained 5 bases not matched to a gene. The CDR3 loop spans 14 amino acids. The CDR3 is CATSDPSGTDEQFF. The CDR3 DNA is TGTGCCACCAGTGACCCTAGCGGGACTGATGAGCAGTTCTTC.

J is TRBJ2-7 and V is TRBV27, with 13 nucleotides matching TRBD2. Germline values: CDR1 MNHEY, CDR2 SMNVEV (reference sequence). Germline trimming cut 4 bases from V and 5 bases from J; bases unmatched to any gene: 5. The CDR3 spans 15 residues. Here the CDR3 DNA reads TGTGCCAGCAGTTCACTAGCGGGAGGGCCACACGAGCAGTACTTC. Encoded protein: CASSSLAGGPHEQYF.

The chain combines TRBV6-5 with TRBJ1-1; 8 bases are shared with TRBD1. The CDR3 has 14 amino acids. V lost 4 bases, J lost 4 bases, and 5 bases stayed unmatched. Germline values: CDR1 MNHEY, CDR2 SVGAGI. The CDR3 protein is CASSLLGTGTEAFF. In nucleotides, the CDR3 is TGTGCCAGCAGTTTGCTCGGGACAGGCACTGAAGCTTTCTTT.

This clone was detected only a few times. This chain joins TRBV6-1 and TRBJ1-2; possibly TRBD1 for D (5 bases). Germline-derived CDR1 and CDR2 are MNHNS and SASEGT. The CDR3 is made up of 17 amino acids. V shed 0 bases and J shed 4 bases, with 18 bases lying between them. This chain's CDR3 is CASSEAVAGSVGYGYTF. The CDR3 nucleotides read TGTGCCAGCAGTGAAGCGGTGGCAGGGAGTGTAGGCTATGGCTACACCTTC.

This clone has a single count. The chain is built from TRBV27 and TRBJ1-6, with 7 bases fitting TRBD1. CDR1 is MNHEY and CDR2 is SMNVEV in the germline V gene (reference sequence). J lost 9 bases, V lost 5 bases, and 13 bases had no gene match. This CDR3 spans 16 amino acids. The DNA of the CDR3 is TGTGCCAGCAGTCCCAACCCGCCAGGGGGAGGTTCACCCCTCCACTTT. It yields the protein CASSPNPPGGGSPLHF.

V gene TRBV6-2 or TRBV6-3 combines with J gene TRBJ2-5, with D possibly TRBD1 on 5 matching bases. The length of the CDR3 is 15 residues. The V and J ends lost 2 bases and 1 base respectively, with 11 bases between them. Germline loops: CDR1 MNHEY, CDR2 SVGEGT. CDR3 sequence: CASSYPTQVQETQYF. The CDR3 nucleotides are TGTGCCAGCAGTTACCCTACACAGGTCCAAGAGACCCAGTACTTC.

This CDR3 is CASRSKREGSTDTQYF. CDR3 DNA: TGTGCCAGCAGAAGTAAGAGGGAGGGGAGCACAGATACGCAGTATTTT. The V gene is TRBV7-8, the J gene TRBJ2-3; 7 bases agree with TRBD2. This CDR3 contains 16 residues. The germline CDR1 and CDR2 sequences are SGHVS and FQNEAQ. Trimming at V came to 6 bases and at J to 0 bases, leaving 9 bases not matched to a gene.

J is TRBJ2-7 and V is TRBV2; D might be TRBD1 (6 bases). V gave up 6 bases and J gave up 3 bases, with 15 bases separating them. The CDR3 is 14 amino acids. Germline V lookup: CDR1 SNHLY, CDR2 FYNNEI. CDR3 sequence (DNA): TGTGCCAGCAGGGACGGACAGAACAGCTACGAGCAGTACTTC. This encodes CASRDGQNSYEQYF.

The rearrangement links TRBV7-2 to TRBJ2-7, with D perhaps matching TRBD1 or TRBD2 (5 bases each). V shed 6 bases and J shed 6 bases, with 18 bases lying between them. The length of the CDR3 is 14 residues. Per germline, CDR1 SGHTA and CDR2 FQGNSA. CDR3 residues: CASSLGTPPPEQYF. The CDR3, as DNA: TGTGCCAGCAGTCTAGGGACCCCACCGCCCGAGCAGTACTTC.

The V and J genes are TRBV5-1 and TRBJ2-1; no clear D gene. Germline V gene data show CDR1 as SGHRS and CDR2 as YFSETQ. This CDR3 comprises 15 residues. V shed 2 bases and J shed 2 bases, with 11 bases lying between them. The CDR3 DNA is TGCGCCAGCAGCTTAATAGCAACAGCCTACAATGAGCAGTTCTTC. Amino acid sequence: CASSLIATAYNEQFF.